This T cell receptor (beta chain) was sequenced in a study of OX40 agonist ivuxolimab in advanced cancers. Overall study context: A male proportion of over 70% was recorded, with mean age around 60 years and range roughly 20 to 90. Study results and caveats: Individuals who were partial responders at 0.1-3.0 mg/kg had clonal expansion that ranked among the lowest.

This table comes from immunoSEQ multiplex PCR, and its TCRdb copy is limited to in-frame clones, with some not included. The data hold approximately 82,000 clones, with about 88% observed a single time. Trimming at V came to 4 bases and at J to 3 bases, leaving 4 bases not matched to a gene. The CDR3 totals 14 residues. In germline, CDR1 is SGHKS, CDR2 YYEKEE (reference sequence). In regard to this clone: Its cognate antigen is unknown.

V usage is TRBV5-5 and J usage is TRBJ1-5, with 7 bases aligning to TRBD1. Source: CD4+ or CD8+ T cells sorted from blood, taken in a trial of the OX40 agonist ivuxolimab. The sequence derives from an adult with an advanced solid tumor such as melanoma, head and neck, liver or kidney cancer. The CDR3 DNA is TGTGCCAGCAGCACACAGGGGTCCAATCAGCCCCAGCATTTT. Its protein product is CASSTQGSNQPQHF.